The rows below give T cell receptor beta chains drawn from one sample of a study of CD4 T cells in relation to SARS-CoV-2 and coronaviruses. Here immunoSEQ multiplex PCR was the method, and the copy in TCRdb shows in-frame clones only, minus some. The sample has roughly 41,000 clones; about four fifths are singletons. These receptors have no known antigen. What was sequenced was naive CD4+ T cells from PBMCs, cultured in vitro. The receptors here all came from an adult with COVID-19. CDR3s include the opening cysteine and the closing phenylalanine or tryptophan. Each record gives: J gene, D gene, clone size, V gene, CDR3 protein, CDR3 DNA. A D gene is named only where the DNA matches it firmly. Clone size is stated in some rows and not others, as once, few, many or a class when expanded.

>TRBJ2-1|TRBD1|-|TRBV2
CAGTGTVYNEQFF
TGTGCAGGAACCGGGACAGTCTACAATGAGCAGTTCTTC
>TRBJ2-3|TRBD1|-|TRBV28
CASSITTVQGKGHTQYF
TGTGCCAGCAGTATCACCACCGTACAGGGGAAGGGACATACGCAGTATTTT
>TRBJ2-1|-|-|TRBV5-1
CASSPRPYVNEQFF
TGCGCCAGCAGCCCGAGGCCCTACGTCAATGAGCAGTTCTTC
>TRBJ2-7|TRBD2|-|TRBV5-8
CASSLASGIVEYEQYF
TGTGCCAGCAGCTTGGCTAGCGGGATTGTAGAGTACGAGCAGTACTTC
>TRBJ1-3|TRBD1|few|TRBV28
CASSFSTGGWIGNTIYF
TGTGCCAGCAGTTTCTCGACAGGGGGCTGGATTGGAAACACCATATATTTT
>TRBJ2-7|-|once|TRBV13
CASSAEGVHEQYF
TGTGCCAGCAGCGCGGAGGGGGTACACGAGCAGTACTTC
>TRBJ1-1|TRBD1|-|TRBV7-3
CASSSQGANTEAFF
TGTGCCAGCAGCTCCCAGGGGGCCAACACTGAAGCTTTCTTT
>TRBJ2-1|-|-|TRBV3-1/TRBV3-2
CASSQVVLGDEQFF
TGTGCCAGCAGCCAAGTCGTGTTGGGCGATGAGCAGTTCTTC
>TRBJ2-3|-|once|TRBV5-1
CASSLDGSLFWDTQYF
TGCGCCAGCAGCTTGGACGGATCTTTGTTCTGGGATACGCAGTATTTT
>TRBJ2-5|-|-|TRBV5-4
CASSSRRGETQYF
TGTGCCAGCAGCTCGAGAAGGGGAGAGACCCAGTACTTC
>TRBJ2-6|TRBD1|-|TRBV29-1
CSVAFRQGAGANVLTF
TGCAGCGTTGCTTTCAGACAGGGGGCCGGGGCCAACGTCCTGACTTTC
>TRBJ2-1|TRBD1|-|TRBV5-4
CASSLGGTGGNEQFF
TGTGCCAGCAGCTTGGGCGGGACAGGGGGCAATGAGCAGTTCTTC
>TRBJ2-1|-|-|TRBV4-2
CASSQGAGQWEQFF
TGTGCCAGCAGCCAGGGTGCGGGGCAATGGGAGCAGTTCTTC
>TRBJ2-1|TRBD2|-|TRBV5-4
CASRLAGGKYNEQFF
TGTGCCAGCCGCTTGGCGGGAGGGAAATACAATGAGCAGTTCTTC
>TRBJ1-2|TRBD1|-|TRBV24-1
CATSDTGTGLIGYTF
TGTGCCACCAGTGACACCGGGACAGGGTTAATTGGCTACACCTTC
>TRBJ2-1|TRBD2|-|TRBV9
CASSVSPSGRGYNEQFF
TGTGCCAGCAGCGTGTCTCCTAGCGGGAGAGGTTACAATGAGCAGTTCTTC
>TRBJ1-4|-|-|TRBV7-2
CASSLGYATNEKLFF
TGTGCCAGCAGCTTAGGGTACGCAACTAATGAAAAACTGTTTTTT
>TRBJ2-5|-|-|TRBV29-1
CSPGSPSETQYF
TGCAGCCCGGGATCCCCTTCGGAGACCCAGTACTTC
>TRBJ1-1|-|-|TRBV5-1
CASSLDRAVEAFF
TGCGCCAGCAGTCTGGACAGAGCGGTTGAAGCTTTCTTT
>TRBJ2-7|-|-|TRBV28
CASSLGTVYEQYF
TGTGCCAGCAGTTTAGGGACGGTCTACGAGCAGTACTTC
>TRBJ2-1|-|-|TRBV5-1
CASSSGTLRSNEQFF
TGCGCCAGCAGCTCCGGGACCCTTAGATCCAATGAGCAGTTCTTC
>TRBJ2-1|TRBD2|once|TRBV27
CASGQLASGSHNEQFF
TGTGCCAGCGGCCAATTAGCTAGCGGGAGTCACAATGAGCAGTTCTTC
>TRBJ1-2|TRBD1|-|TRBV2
CANLGQGARQNYGYTF
TGTGCCAACCTAGGACAGGGGGCAAGACAAAACTATGGCTACACCTTC
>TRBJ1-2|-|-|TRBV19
CASQEDGNYGYTF
TGTGCCAGTCAGGAGGACGGAAACTATGGCTACACCTTC
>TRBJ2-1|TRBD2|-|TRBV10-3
CAISFSGRFDNEQFF
TGTGCCATCAGTTTTAGCGGGAGGTTTGACAATGAGCAGTTCTTC
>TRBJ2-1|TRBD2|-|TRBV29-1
CSVGLAGVGLNEQFF
TGCAGCGTGGGACTAGCGGGAGTAGGGTTGAATGAGCAGTTCTTC
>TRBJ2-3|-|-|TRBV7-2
CASSWDLPVDTQYF
TGTGCCAGCAGCTGGGATCTCCCAGTTGATACGCAGTATTTT
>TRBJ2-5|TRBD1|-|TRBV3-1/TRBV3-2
CASSQSYRGGTQYF
TGTGCCAGCAGCCAATCTTACAGGGGTGGGACCCAGTACTTC
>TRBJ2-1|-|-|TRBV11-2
CASSSGSSYNEQFF
TGTGCCAGCAGCTCGGGGAGCTCCTACAATGAGCAGTTCTTC
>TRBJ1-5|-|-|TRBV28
CASSFSQSGFLPQHF
TGTGCCAGCAGTTTTTCCCAGTCTGGGTTTTTGCCCCAGCATTTT
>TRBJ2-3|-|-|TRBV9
CASSVAITTDTQYF
TGTGCCAGCAGCGTAGCCATAACCACAGATACGCAGTATTTT
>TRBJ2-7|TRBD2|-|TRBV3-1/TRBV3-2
CASSQSTSGSYEQYF
TGTGCCAGCAGCCAATCTACTAGCGGGAGCTACGAGCAGTACTTC
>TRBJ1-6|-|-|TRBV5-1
CASSLVPGTSSYNSPLHF
TGCGCCAGCAGCTTGGTCCCAGGGACGAGCTCCTATAATTCACCCCTCCACTTT
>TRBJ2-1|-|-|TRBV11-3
CASSFTAGSYNEQFF
TGTGCCAGCAGCTTTACCGCGGGATCCTACAATGAGCAGTTCTTC
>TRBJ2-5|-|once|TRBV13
CASSQGFQGRTQETQYF
TGTGCCAGCAGCCAGGGTTTCCAGGGACGCACCCAAGAGACCCAGTACTTC
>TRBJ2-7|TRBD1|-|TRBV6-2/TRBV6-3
CASSYSTGGYEQYF
TGTGCCAGCAGTTACTCGACAGGGGGCTACGAGCAGTACTTC
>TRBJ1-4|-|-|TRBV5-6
CASSMGRNEKLFF
TGTGCCAGCAGCATGGGACGGAATGAAAAACTGTTTTTT
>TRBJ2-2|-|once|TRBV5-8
CASSSSTGELFF
TGTGCCAGCAGTTCAAGCACCGGGGAGCTGTTTTTT
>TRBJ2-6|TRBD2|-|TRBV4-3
CASSRGGGAFSGANVLTF
TGCGCCAGCAGCCGGGGCGGGGGGGCCTTCTCTGGGGCCAACGTCCTGACTTTC
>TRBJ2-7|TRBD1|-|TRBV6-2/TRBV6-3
CASSYGTGAYEQYF
TGTGCCAGCAGTTACGGGACAGGGGCCTACGAGCAGTACTTC
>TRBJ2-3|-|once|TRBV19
CASSIANTDTQYF
TGTGCCAGTAGTATAGCAAACACAGATACGCAGTATTTT
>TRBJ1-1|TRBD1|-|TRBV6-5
CASSYSGQGNTEAFF
TGTGCCAGCAGTTACTCGGGACAGGGGAACACTGAAGCTTTCTTT
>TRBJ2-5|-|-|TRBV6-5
CASSLGYSGETQYF
TGTGCCAGCAGTTTAGGATATTCTGGAGAGACCCAGTACTTC
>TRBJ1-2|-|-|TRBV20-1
CSVSSNYGYTF
TGCAGTGTTTCCAGCAACTATGGCTACACCTTC
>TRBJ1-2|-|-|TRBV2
CASSEGRGDYGYTF
TGTGCCAGCAGTGAGGGCAGGGGTGACTATGGCTACACCTTC
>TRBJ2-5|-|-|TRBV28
CASRPTGPGFSQETQYF
TGTGCCAGCAGGCCCACGGGGCCTGGCTTCTCCCAAGAGACCCAGTACTTC
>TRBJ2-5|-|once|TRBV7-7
CASSLARAEETQYF
TGTGCCAGCAGCTTAGCCCGAGCCGAAGAGACCCAGTACTTC
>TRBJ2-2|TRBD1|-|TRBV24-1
CATSDPDRGDTGELFF
TGTGCCACCAGTGATCCGGACAGGGGAGACACCGGGGAGCTGTTTTTT